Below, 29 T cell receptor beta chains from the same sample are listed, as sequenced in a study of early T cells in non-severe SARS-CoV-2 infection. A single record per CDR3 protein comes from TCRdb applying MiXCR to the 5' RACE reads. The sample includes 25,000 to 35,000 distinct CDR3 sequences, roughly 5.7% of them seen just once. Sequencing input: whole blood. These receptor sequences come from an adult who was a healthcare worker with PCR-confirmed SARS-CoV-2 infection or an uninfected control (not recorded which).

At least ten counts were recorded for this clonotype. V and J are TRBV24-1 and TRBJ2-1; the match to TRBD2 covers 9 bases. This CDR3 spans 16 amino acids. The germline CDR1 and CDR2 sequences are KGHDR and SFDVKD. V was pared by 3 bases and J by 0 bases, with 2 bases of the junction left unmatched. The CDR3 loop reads CATSDPSGNSYNEQFF. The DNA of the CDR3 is TGTGCCACCAGTGATCCTAGCGGGAACTCCTACAATGAGCAGTTCTTC.

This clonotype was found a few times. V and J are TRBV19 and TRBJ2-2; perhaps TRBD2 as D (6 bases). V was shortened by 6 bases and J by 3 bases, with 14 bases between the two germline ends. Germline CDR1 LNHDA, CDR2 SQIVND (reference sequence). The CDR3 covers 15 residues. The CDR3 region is CASRSRTTYTGELFF. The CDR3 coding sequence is TGTGCCAGTAGGAGTAGGACTACATACACCGGGGAGCTGTTTTTT. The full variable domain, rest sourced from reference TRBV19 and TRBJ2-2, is DGGITQSPKYLFRKEGQNVTLSCEQNLNHDAMYWYRQDPGQGLRLIYYSQIVNDFQKGDIAEGYSVSREKKESFPLTVTSAQKNPTAFYLCASRSRTTYTGELFFGEGSRLTVL.

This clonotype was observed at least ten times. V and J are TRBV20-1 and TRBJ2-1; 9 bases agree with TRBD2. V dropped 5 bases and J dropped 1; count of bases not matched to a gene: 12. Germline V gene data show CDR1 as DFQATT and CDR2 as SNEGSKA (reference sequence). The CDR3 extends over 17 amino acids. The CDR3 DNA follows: TGCAGTGCTGGCCCCTATGAAGCGGGAGGATCCTACAATGAGCAGTTCTTC. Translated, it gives CSAGPYEAGGSYNEQFF.

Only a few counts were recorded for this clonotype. The CDR3 bases are TGTGCCAGCAGCTTTAGTAAGGCTGAAAAACTGTTTTTT. It specifies CASSFSKAEKLFF. The V gene is TRBV7-9, the J gene TRBJ1-4; D gene ambiguous. Germline values: CDR1 SEHNR, CDR2 FQNEAQ (reference sequence). This CDR3 has 13 amino acids. Trimming took off 3 bases at V and 7 bases at J, with 9 bases between the two ends.

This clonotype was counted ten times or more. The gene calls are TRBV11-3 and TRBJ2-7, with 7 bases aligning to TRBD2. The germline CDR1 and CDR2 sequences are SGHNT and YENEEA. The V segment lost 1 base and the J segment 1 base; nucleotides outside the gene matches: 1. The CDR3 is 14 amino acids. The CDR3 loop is CASSLGRGSYEQYV. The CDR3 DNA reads TGTGCCAGCAGCTTAGGGCGGGGGTCCTACGAGCAGTACGTC.

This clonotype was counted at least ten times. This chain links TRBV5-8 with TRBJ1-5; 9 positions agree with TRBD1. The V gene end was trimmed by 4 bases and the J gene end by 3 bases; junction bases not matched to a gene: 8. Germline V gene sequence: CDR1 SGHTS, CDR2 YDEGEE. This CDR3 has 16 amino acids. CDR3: CASSVGTGSVNQPQHF. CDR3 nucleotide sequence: TGTGCCAGCAGCGTCGGGACAGGGTCCGTCAATCAGCCCCAGCATTTT.

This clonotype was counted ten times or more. The CDR3 bases are TGTGCCAGTACCCTGGATAGAAACATTCAGTACTTC. Its protein product is CASTLDRNIQYF. The chain is built from TRBV19 and TRBJ2-4; no reliable D call. With 7 bases removed from V and 6 bases from J, the gap between germline ends came to 10 bases. This CDR3 is 12 amino acids long. Looked up from germline, CDR1 is LNHDA and CDR2 is SQIVND (reference sequence).

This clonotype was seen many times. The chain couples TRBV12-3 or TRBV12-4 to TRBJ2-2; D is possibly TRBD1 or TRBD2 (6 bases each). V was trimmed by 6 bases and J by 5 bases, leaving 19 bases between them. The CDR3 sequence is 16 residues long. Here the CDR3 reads CASSFPTGAGTGELFF. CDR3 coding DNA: TGTGCCAGCAGCTTCCCTACGGGGGCAGGAACCGGGGAGCTGTTTTTT.

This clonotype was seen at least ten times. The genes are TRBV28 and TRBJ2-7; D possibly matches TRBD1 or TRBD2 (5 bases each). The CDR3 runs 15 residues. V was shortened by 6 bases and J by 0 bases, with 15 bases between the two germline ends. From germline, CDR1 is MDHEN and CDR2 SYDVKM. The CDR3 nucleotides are TGTGCCAGCAGACGACAGCGGTACAGCTCCTACGAGCAGTACTTC. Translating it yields CASRRQRYSSYEQYF.

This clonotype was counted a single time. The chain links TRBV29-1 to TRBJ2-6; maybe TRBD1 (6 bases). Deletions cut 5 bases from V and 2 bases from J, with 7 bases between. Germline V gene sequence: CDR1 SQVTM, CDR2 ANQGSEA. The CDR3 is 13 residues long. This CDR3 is CSVSGAGANVLTF. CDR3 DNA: TGCAGCGTTTCAGGGGCTGGGGCCAACGTCCTGACTTTC.

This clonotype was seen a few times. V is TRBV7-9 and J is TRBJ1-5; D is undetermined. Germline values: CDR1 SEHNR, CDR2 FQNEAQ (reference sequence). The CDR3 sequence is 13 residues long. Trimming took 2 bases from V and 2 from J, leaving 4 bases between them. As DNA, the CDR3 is TGTGCCAGCAGCTTACAGGGCAATCAGCCCCAGCATTTT. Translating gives CASSLQGNQPQHF.

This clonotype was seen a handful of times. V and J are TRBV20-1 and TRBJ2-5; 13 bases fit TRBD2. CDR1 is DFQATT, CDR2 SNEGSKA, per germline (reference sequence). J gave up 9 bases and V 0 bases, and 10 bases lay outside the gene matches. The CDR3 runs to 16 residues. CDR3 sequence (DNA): TGCAGTGCTAGAGACATAGGACTAGCGGGAGTTTCGCCCCAGTACTTC. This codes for CSARDIGLAGVSPQYF.

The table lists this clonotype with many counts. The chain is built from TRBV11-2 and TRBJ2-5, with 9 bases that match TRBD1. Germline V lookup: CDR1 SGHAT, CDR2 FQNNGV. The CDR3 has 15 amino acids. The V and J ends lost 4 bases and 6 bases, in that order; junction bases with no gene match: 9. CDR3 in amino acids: CASSWGPGQGQTQYF. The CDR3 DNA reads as TGTGCCAGCAGCTGGGGACCGGGACAGGGACAGACCCAGTACTTC.

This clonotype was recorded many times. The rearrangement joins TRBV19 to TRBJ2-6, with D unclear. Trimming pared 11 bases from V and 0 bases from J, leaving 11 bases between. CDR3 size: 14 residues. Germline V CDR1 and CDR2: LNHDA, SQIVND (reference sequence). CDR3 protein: CASSAYSGANVLTF. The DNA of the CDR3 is TGTGCCTCTTCAGCATACTCTGGGGCCAACGTCCTGACTTTC.

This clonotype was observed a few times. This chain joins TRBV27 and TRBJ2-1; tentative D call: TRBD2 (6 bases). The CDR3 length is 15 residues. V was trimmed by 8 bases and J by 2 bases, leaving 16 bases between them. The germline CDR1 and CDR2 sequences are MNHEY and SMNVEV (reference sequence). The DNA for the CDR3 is TGTGCCAGCCACTTGGGGGGAGTGGCCTACAATGAGCAGTTCTTC. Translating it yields CASHLGGVAYNEQFF.

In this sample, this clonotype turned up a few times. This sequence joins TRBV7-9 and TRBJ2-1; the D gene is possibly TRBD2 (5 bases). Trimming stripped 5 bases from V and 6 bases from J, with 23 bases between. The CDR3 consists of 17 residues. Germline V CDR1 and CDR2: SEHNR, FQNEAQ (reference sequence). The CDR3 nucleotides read TGTGCCAGCAGCCCTTCCCCCAGAGCCCAACGGGGCAATGAGCAGTTCTTC. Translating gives CASSPSPRAQRGNEQFF.

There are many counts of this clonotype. CDR3 loop: CAPRCEGETQYF. Written as DNA, the CDR3 is TGTGCCCCGCGCTGCGAGGGAGAGACCCAGTACTTC. V usage is TRBV25-1 and J usage is TRBJ2-5; a possible D gene is TRBD2 (5 bases). CDR1 and CDR2 from the germline V gene are MGHDK and SYGVNS. The CDR3 contains 12 residues. Trimming pared 11 bases from V and 4 bases from J, leaving 14 bases between. The entire variable domain, with the rest obtained from reference TRBV25-1 and TRBJ2-5, is as follows: EADIYQTPRYLVIGTGKKITLECSQTMGHDKMYWYQQDPGMELHLIHYSYGVNSTEKGDLSSESTVSRIRTEHFPLTLESARPSHTSQYLCAPRCEGETQYFGPGTRLLVL.

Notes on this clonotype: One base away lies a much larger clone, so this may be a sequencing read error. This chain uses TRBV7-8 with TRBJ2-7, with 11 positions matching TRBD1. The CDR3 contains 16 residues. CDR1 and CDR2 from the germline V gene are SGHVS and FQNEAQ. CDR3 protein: CVSSQGDRGSSYEQYV. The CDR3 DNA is TGTGTCAGCAGCCAAGGGGACAGGGGGAGCTCCTACGAGCAGTACGTC.

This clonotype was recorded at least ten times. The CDR3 DNA reads as TGTGCCAGCAGCCGTTCTATGGCGGGAGTGGCCTACAATGAGCAGTTCTTC. Its translation: CASSRSMAGVAYNEQFF. The chain combines TRBV12-3 or TRBV12-4 with TRBJ2-1; TRBD2 aligns across 7 bases. The J segment lost 2 bases and the V segment lost 6 bases, leaving 13 bases of the junction unmatched. This CDR3 comprises 17 residues.

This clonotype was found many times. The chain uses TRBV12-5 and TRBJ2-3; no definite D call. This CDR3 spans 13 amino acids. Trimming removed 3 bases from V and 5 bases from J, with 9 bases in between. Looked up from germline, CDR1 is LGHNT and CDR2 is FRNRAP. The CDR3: CASGFRPGDTQYF. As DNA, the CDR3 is TGTGCTAGTGGTTTTCGACCCGGAGATACGCAGTATTTT.

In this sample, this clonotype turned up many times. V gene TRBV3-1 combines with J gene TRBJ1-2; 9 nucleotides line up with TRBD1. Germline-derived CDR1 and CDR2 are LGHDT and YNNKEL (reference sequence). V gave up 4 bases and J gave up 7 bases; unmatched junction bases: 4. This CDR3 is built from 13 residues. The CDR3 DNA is TGTGCCAGCAGCCGGGGACAGGGTGGTGGCTACACCTTC. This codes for CASSRGQGGGYTF.

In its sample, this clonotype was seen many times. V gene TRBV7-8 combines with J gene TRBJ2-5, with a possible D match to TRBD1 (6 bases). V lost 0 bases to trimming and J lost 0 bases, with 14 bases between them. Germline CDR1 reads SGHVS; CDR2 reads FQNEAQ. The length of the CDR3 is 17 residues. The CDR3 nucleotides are TGTGCCAGCAGCTTAGCGTATGGGGGCAGCCACCAAGAGACCCAGTACTTC. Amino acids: CASSLAYGGSHQETQYF. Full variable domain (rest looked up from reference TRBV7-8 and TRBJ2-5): GAGVSQSPRYKVAKRGQDVALRCDPISGHVSLFWYQQALGQGPEFLTYFQNEAQLDKSGLPSDRFFAERPEGSVSTLKIQRTQQEDSAVYLCASSLAYGGSHQETQYFGPGTRLLVL.

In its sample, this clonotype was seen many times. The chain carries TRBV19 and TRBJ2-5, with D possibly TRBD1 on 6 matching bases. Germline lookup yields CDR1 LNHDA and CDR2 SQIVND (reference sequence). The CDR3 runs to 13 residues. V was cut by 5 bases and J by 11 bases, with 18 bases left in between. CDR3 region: CASSLSTGYRQYF. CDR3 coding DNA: TGTGCCAGTAGTTTATCAACAGGGTATCGGCAGTACTTC.

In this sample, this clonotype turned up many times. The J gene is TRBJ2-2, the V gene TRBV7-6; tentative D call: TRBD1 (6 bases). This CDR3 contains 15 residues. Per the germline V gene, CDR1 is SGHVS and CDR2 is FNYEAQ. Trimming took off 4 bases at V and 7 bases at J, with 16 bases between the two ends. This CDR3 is CASSSVLQGIGELFF. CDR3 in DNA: TGTGCCAGCAGCTCCGTGCTACAGGGAATCGGGGAGCTGTTTTTT.

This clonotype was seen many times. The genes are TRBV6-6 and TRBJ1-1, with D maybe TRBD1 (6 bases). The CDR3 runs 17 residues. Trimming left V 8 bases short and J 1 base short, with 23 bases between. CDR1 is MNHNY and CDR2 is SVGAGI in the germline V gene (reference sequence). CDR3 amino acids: CASQNGGWGRRNTEAFF. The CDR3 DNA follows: TGTGCCAGCCAAAACGGGGGCTGGGGGCGCAGGAACACTGAAGCTTTCTTT.

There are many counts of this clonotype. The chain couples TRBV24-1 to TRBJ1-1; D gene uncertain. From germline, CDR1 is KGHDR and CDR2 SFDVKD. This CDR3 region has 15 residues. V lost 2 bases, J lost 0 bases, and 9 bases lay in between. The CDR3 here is CATSDSRVMNTEAFF. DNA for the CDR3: TGTGCCACCAGTGATTCGCGGGTCATGAACACTGAAGCTTTCTTT.

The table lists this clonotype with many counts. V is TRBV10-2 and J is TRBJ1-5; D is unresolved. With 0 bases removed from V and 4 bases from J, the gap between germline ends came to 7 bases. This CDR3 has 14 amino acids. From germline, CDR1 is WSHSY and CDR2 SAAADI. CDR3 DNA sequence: TGCGCCAGCAGTGAGTCTGGACCAAATCAGCCCCAGCATTTT. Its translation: CASSESGPNQPQHF.

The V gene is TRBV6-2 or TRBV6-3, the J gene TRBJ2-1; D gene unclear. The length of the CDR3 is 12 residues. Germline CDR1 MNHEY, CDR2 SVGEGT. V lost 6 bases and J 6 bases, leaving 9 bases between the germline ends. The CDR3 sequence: CASSKRINEQFF. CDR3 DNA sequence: TGTGCCAGCAGCAAGAGGATCAATGAGCAGTTCTTC.

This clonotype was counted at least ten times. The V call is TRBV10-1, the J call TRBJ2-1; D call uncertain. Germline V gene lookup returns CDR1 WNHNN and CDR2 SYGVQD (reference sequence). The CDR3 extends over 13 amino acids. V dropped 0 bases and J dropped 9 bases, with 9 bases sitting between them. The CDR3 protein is CASSESNRREQFF. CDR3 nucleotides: TGCGCCAGCAGTGAGTCGAATAGGCGTGAGCAGTTCTTC.